The 26 T cell receptor beta chains below were found in one sample sequenced in a study of blood T cell repertoires in COVID-19. Only in-frame clones appear in the TCRdb table, and some are missing; sequencing was by immunoSEQ multiplex PCR. This sample has fewer than 200,000 clones, with approximately 87% found just once. Sequencing used PBMCs or T cells enriched from blood (not recorded which). The source of these receptors is a woman aged 45-59 years who had recovered from COVID-19.

In the case of this clone: Other DNA sequences in the sample encode the same CDR3. V is TRBV28 and J is TRBJ1-2; D is unclear. This CDR3 region has 13 residues. The V gene lost 2 bases and the J gene lost 11 bases, with 15 bases spanning the gap. Per the germline V gene, CDR1 is MDHEN and CDR2 is SYDVKM. The CDR3 region is CASSLLGARGYTF. CDR3 DNA sequence: TGTGCCAGCAGTTTACTGGGCGCCAGAGGGTACACCTTC.

The J gene is TRBJ1-6, the V gene TRBV28; 7 nucleotides match TRBD1. The germline CDR1 and CDR2 sequences are MDHEN and SYDVKM. The CDR3 is made up of 15 amino acids. Trimming at V came to 8 bases and at J to 8 bases, leaving 12 bases not matched to a gene. In nucleotides, the CDR3 is TGTGCCAGCTCCCTCCGAGGACAGGCGTATTCACCCCTCCACTTT. Translated: CASSLRGQAYSPLHF.

CDR3 in DNA: TGTGCCAGCAGTAATCAGGGTCCGAACACTGAAGCTTTCTTT. This sequence encodes CASSNQGPNTEAFF. The chain links TRBV2 to TRBJ1-1; the D gene is possibly TRBD1 (5 bases). Deletions cut 5 bases from V and 1 base from J, with 11 bases between. CDR3 length equals 14 residues. Germline V gives CDR1 SNHLY, CDR2 FYNNEI. The full variable domain, rest sourced from reference TRBV2 and TRBJ1-1, is EPEVTQTPSHQVTQMGQEVILRCVPISNHLYFYWYRQILGQKVEFLVSFYNNEISEKSEIFDDQFSVERPDGSNFTLKIRSTKLEDSAMYFCASSNQGPNTEAFFGQGTRLTVV.

The chain carries TRBV6-5 and TRBJ1-2, with 7 bases aligning to TRBD1. Losses at the gene ends were 5 bases for V and 1 base for J; bases not matched to a gene: 7. The CDR3 has 15 residues. Germline V CDR1 and CDR2: MNHEY, SVGAGI. The chain's CDR3 is CASSTTGSDNYGYTF. The CDR3 coding sequence is TGTGCCAGCAGTACGACAGGGTCCGATAACTATGGCTACACCTTC.

This clone came up once. The J gene is TRBJ2-1, the V gene TRBV24-1; no definite D call. CDR3 length: 13 residues. Trimming removed 4 bases at V and 6 bases at J, with 9 bases between. Per the germline V gene, CDR1 is KGHDR and CDR2 is SFDVKD. The CDR3 here is CATSDNSRNEQFF. The CDR3 coding sequence is TGTGCCACCAGTGACAACTCCCGCAATGAGCAGTTCTTC.

The gene calls are TRBV12-2 and TRBJ2-5; TRBD1 was called by the table and not checked on the DNA. TRBV12-2 is an annotated pseudogene. The CDR3 sequence is 15 residues long. The CDR3: CASRLEGLRGETQYF. In DNA form, the CDR3 reads TGTGCAAGTCGCTTAGAAGGACTTAGGGGGGAGACCCAGTACTTC.

V and J are TRBV5-8 and TRBJ1-6; perhaps TRBD1 as D (6 bases). Trimming removed 0 bases from V and 6 bases from J, with 13 bases in between. This CDR3 spans 16 amino acids. CDR1 SGHTS and CDR2 YDEGEE come from the germline V gene. The CDR3 DNA reads TGTGCCAGCAGCTTGGCCGCGGGGGCCCCTAATTCACCCCTCCACTTT. Its translation is CASSLAAGAPNSPLHF. The entire variable domain, with the rest obtained from reference TRBV5-8 and TRBJ1-6, is as follows: EAGVTQSPTHLIKTRGQQATLRCSPISGHTSVYWYQQALGLGLQFLLWYDEGEERNRGNFPPRFSGRQFPNYSSELNVNALELEDSALYLCASSLAAGAPNSPLHFGNGTRLTVT.

This rearrangement joins TRBV4-3 to TRBJ1-3, with TRBD1 matching over 7 bases. Germline V lookup: CDR1 LGHNA, CDR2 YSLEER. With V trimmed by 3 bases and J by 1 base, 3 bases remained unmatched. There are 15 residues in the CDR3. This CDR3 reads CASSQTTGSGNTIYF. The CDR3, as DNA: TGCGCCAGCAGCCAGACGACAGGGTCTGGAAACACCATATATTTT.

This rearrangement joins TRBV7-2 to TRBJ2-3; D gene uncertain. Trimming stripped 3 bases from V and 2 bases from J, with 12 bases between. Per the germline V gene, CDR1 is SGHTA and CDR2 is FQGNSA. The CDR3 covers 15 residues. The DNA for the CDR3 is TGTGCCAGCAGCTTGTATGGGCCACCCACAGATACGCAGTATTTT. Residues: CASSLYGPPTDTQYF. Based on the CDR3 plus reference TRBV7-2 and TRBJ2-3, the full variable domain is GAGVSQSPSNKVTEKGKDVELRCDPISGHTALYWYRQSLGQGLEFLIYFQGNSAPDKSGLPSDRFSAERTGGSVSTLTIQRTQQEDSAVYLCASSLYGPPTDTQYFGPGTRLTVL.

The chain is built from TRBV4-2 and TRBJ2-1; D not resolved. Trimming left V 0 bases short and J 8 bases short, with 8 bases between. The CDR3 sequence is 13 residues long. Looked up from germline, CDR1 is LGHNA and CDR2 is YNFKEQ. In DNA form, the CDR3 reads TGTGCCAGCAGCCAAGATCTAGTGGATGAGCAGTTCTTC. Translation: CASSQDLVDEQFF.

The chain employs TRBV6-5 and TRBJ1-5; 7 nucleotides align to TRBD1. The V and J ends lost 6 bases and 4 bases, in that order; junction bases with no gene match: 9. The CDR3 is 15 residues long. The germline V gene encodes CDR1 MNHEY and CDR2 SVGAGI. This CDR3 reads CASSPGTVINQPQHF. The CDR3 nucleotides read TGTGCCAGCAGCCCCGGGACAGTTATAAATCAGCCCCAGCATTTT.

V is TRBV25-1 and J is TRBJ1-3, with unresolved D. CDR3 length equals 16 residues. V lost 1 base and J 7 bases, leaving 17 bases between the germline ends. Germline assignment: CDR1 MGHDK and CDR2 SYGVNS. CDR3 DNA: TGTGCCAGCAGTGAATTCAAGACGAGGGATGTGAACACCATATATTTT. Translated, it gives CASSEFKTRDVNTIYF. The full variable domain, its missing parts supplied by reference TRBV25-1 and TRBJ1-3, is EADIYQTPRYLVIGTGKKITLECSQTMGHDKMYWYQQDPGMELHLIHYSYGVNSTEKGDLSSESTVSRIRTEHFPLTLESARPSHTSQYLCASSEFKTRDVNTIYFGEGSWLTVV.

A few counts support this clone. The genes are TRBV18 and TRBJ2-7; 9 nucleotides align to TRBD2. CDR1 KGHSH and CDR2 LQKENI come from the germline V gene. Germline trimming cut 3 bases from V and 4 bases from J; bases unmatched to any gene: 4. The CDR3 extends over 14 amino acids. CDR3 residues: CASSPAGGPYEQYV. In nucleotides, the CDR3 is TGTGCCAGCTCACCCGCGGGAGGGCCTTACGAGCAGTACGTC.

The J gene is TRBJ1-2, the V gene TRBV5-4; 9 nucleotides line up with TRBD1. V dropped 0 bases and J dropped 4; count of bases not matched to a gene: 7. The germline V gene encodes CDR1 SGHNT and CDR2 YYREEE (reference sequence). The CDR3 is 16 amino acids. CDR3 in DNA: TGTGCCAGCAGCTTGGGTTCGGGACAGGGCCCCTATGGCTACACCTTC. This encodes CASSLGSGQGPYGYTF.

The chain uses TRBV19 and TRBJ2-4; the D gene is possibly TRBD1 (5 bases). V was cut by 3 bases and J by 4 bases, with 10 bases left in between. CDR3 length equals 14 residues. The germline gives CDR1 LNHDA, CDR2 SQIVND (reference sequence). In DNA, the CDR3 is TGTGCCAGTAGTATGGGGCAGGCGAAAAACATTCAGTACTTC. Translation: CASSMGQAKNIQYF.

The chain employs TRBV6-5 and TRBJ1-4, with D tentatively TRBD1 (6 bases). V was pared by 6 bases and J by 3 bases, with 11 bases between. The CDR3 covers 14 residues. Germline loops: CDR1 MNHEY, CDR2 SVGAGI. The CDR3 is CASSPGQANEKLFF. Written as DNA, the CDR3 is TGTGCCAGCAGCCCGGGACAAGCTAATGAAAAACTGTTTTTT.

The gene calls are TRBV7-8 and TRBJ1-1, with D possibly being TRBD1 (6 bases). CDR3 length equals 15 residues. The germline V gene has CDR1 SGHVS and CDR2 FQNEAQ. Trimming removed 3 bases from V and 5 bases from J, with 16 bases in between. The CDR3 loop is CASSLLLGRGTEAFF. DNA for the CDR3: TGTGCCAGCAGCTTGCTCTTGGGAAGGGGGACTGAAGCTTTCTTT.

The rearrangement links TRBV11-2 to TRBJ1-6; the match to TRBD1 covers 9 bases. Germline CDR1 is SGHAT and CDR2 is FQNNGV. The V segment lost 7 bases and the J segment 7 bases; nucleotides outside the gene matches: 5. The CDR3 has 14 residues. In nucleotides, the CDR3 is TGTGCCAGCAACTCCGGGACAGGGAATTCACCCCTCCACTTT. Residues: CASNSGTGNSPLHF.

The chain is built from TRBV7-3 and TRBJ2-5; TRBD1 matches 9 bases. Germline assignment: CDR1 SGHTA and CDR2 FQGTGA. The CDR3 sequence is 15 residues long. Trimming removed 5 bases from V and 5 bases from J; junction bases left unmatched: 9. The CDR3 here is CASSPQQGAWETQYF. In DNA, the CDR3 is TGTGCCAGCAGCCCACAACAGGGGGCTTGGGAGACCCAGTACTTC.

J is TRBJ2-2 and V is TRBV24-1, with 13 bases identical to TRBD2. The junction had 1 base not matched to a gene; V was cut back by 4 bases and J by 0 bases. The CDR3 consists of 17 residues. Per the germline V gene, CDR1 is KGHDR and CDR2 is SFDVKD. The CDR3: CATSELAGGPNTGELFF. The CDR3 nucleotides are TGTGCCACCAGTGAACTAGCGGGGGGGCCGAACACCGGGGAGCTGTTTTTT.

The chain recombines TRBV10-2 with TRBJ1-1; no clear D. The germline gives CDR1 WSHSY, CDR2 SAAADI. CDR3 size: 11 residues. Trimming left V 9 bases short and J 8 bases short, with 13 bases between. Here the CDR3 reads CASRWEGEAFF. The CDR3 region has the DNA TGCGCCAGTAGATGGGAGGGAGAAGCTTTCTTT.

The chain uses TRBV10-3 and TRBJ1-1; TRBD1 agrees at 10 bases. Germline CDR1 and CDR2: ENHRY and SYGVKD. Losses at the gene ends were 7 bases for V and 5 bases for J; bases not matched to a gene: 16. CDR3 length: 17 residues. CDR3 nucleotide sequence: TGTGCCATCAACGGGGGGGCTCGGGACAGGGGCTTTACTGAAGCTTTCTTT. Residues: CAINGGARDRGFTEAFF.

The V and J genes are TRBV7-2 and TRBJ2-5, with 16 bases fitting TRBD2. CDR3 length: 16 amino acids. Germline V gene sequence: CDR1 SGHTA, CDR2 FQGNSA. With V trimmed by 5 bases and J by 4 bases, 4 bases remained unmatched. The CDR3 DNA sequence: TGTGCCAGCAGCCAGGGACTAGCGGGGGGGCGAGAGACCCAGTACTTC. Translation gives CASSQGLAGGRETQYF.

This clone has just one count. The V call is TRBV30, the J call TRBJ1-2; tentative D call: TRBD1 (5 bases). The V end was cut by 3 bases, the J end by 4 bases, with 15 bases between. The germline gives CDR1 GTSNPN, CDR2 SVGIG (reference sequence). The CDR3 extends over 14 amino acids. CDR3 amino acids: CAWSRRGGRYGYTF. DNA of the CDR3: TGTGCCTGGAGCCGTCGGGGGGGACGCTATGGCTACACCTTC.

The chain uses TRBV5-1 and TRBJ1-6; no firm D call. Germline assignment: CDR1 SGHRS and CDR2 YFSETQ. The CDR3 extends over 12 amino acids. V lost 8 bases, J lost 9 bases, and 12 bases lay in between. The CDR3 DNA reads TGCGCCAGTCGCGAGGATCTTTCACCCCTCCACTTT. Protein: CASREDLSPLHF.

The chain employs TRBV18 and TRBJ1-1, with 7 bases that match TRBD1. The ends lost 3 bases at V and 1 base at J; junction bases unmatched: 5. The CDR3 is 15 amino acids. Germline assignment: CDR1 KGHSH and CDR2 LQKENI. The CDR3 region is CASSPDRVSNTEAFF. The CDR3 DNA is TGTGCCAGCTCACCCGACAGGGTCTCGAACACTGAAGCTTTCTTT.